These T cell receptor beta chains were read from a single sample in a study of T cell therapy after organ transplantation. Produced via immunoSEQ multiplex PCR; TCRdb's table is partial and in-frame only. The table has 6,000 or so clones, roughly 70% seen once. Their specific antigens are unknown. This sample comprised CD8+ T cells from blood, obtained after autologous CMV-specific T cell therapy. These receptors were collected from a human patient who had received a solid organ transplant and had CMV disease. T cells may partly derive from the graft donor. CDR3s include the opening cysteine and the closing phenylalanine or tryptophan. Each record gives: clone size, D gene, V gene, J gene, CDR3 protein, CDR3 DNA. A D gene is named only where the DNA matches it firmly. The listing skips clone size in some rows; elsewhere it reads once, few, many or a size class.

size: -
D: TRBD2
V: TRBV5-4
J: TRBJ2-1
CDR3: CACQREDHNEQFF
DNA: TGTGCCTGCCAGCGGGAGGACCACAATGAGCAGTTCTTC

size: -
D: -
V: TRBV7-9
J: TRBJ1-5
CDR3: CASSPSGNNQPQHF
DNA: TGTGCCAGCAGCCCATCAGGAAACAATCAGCCCCAGCATTTT

size: -
D: -
V: TRBV28
J: TRBJ2-2
CDR3: CASSFPRGDNTGELFF
DNA: TGTGCCAGCAGTTTTCCCCGCGGGGATAACACCGGGGAGCTGTTTTTT

size: -
D: TRBD2
V: TRBV9
J: TRBJ2-1
CDR3: CASSVDLAGVRDNEQFF
DNA: TGTGCCAGCAGCGTAGACCTAGCGGGAGTCAGAGACAATGAGCAGTTCTTC

size: -
D: TRBD1
V: TRBV9
J: TRBJ2-1
CDR3: CASSDLSGTGNYNEQFF
DNA: TGTGCCAGCAGCGACCTCTCCGGGACAGGAAACTACAATGAGCAGTTCTTC

size: -
D: -
V: TRBV28
J: TRBJ1-4
CDR3: CASSFRQYEKLFF
DNA: TGTGCCAGCAGTTTTCGGCAATATGAAAAACTGTTTTTT

size: -
D: -
V: TRBV19
J: TRBJ2-5
CDR3: CASSAPFTVGLETQYF
DNA: TGTGCCAGTAGTGCCCCCTTTACGGTAGGGCTAGAGACCCAGTACTTC

size: -
D: -
V: TRBV4-1
J: TRBJ2-1
CDR3: CASSQDPTTGAYNEQFF
DNA: TGCGCCAGCAGCCAAGATCCCACCACCGGGGCCTACAATGAGCAGTTCTTC

size: -
D: -
V: TRBV9
J: TRBJ2-2
CDR3: CASSPYIGTHTGELFF
DNA: TGTGCCAGCAGCCCTTACATCGGGACACACACCGGGGAGCTGTTTTTT

size: -
D: -
V: TRBV7-5
J: TRBJ2-7
CDR3: CARSLGGLVHYEQYF
DNA: TGTGCCAGAAGCTTAGGTGGACTAGTGCACTACGAGCAGTACTTC

size: -
D: -
V: TRBV27
J: TRBJ1-5
CDR3: CASSYSTGSNQPQHF
DNA: TGTGCCAGCAGTTACTCGACAGGTAGCAATCAGCCCCAGCATTTT

size: -
D: -
V: TRBV6-6
J: TRBJ2-7
CDR3: CASSLVLGAYEQYF
DNA: TGTGCCAGCAGCTTAGTCCTAGGGGCCTACGAGCAGTACTTC

size: -
D: -
V: TRBV4-3
J: TRBJ1-1
CDR3: CASSHGTGEGAEAFF
DNA: TGCGCCAGCAGCCACGGGACGGGAGAAGGAGCTGAAGCTTTCTTT

size: few
D: TRBD2
V: TRBV28
J: TRBJ2-7
CDR3: CASSFRSGRYEQYF
DNA: TGTGCCAGCAGTTTTCGCAGCGGGAGATACGAGCAGTACTTC

size: few
D: TRBD2
V: TRBV11-2
J: TRBJ2-3
CDR3: CASSLRGLAGDTDTQYF
DNA: TGTGCCAGCAGCTTGAGAGGACTAGCGGGTGACACAGATACGCAGTATTTT

size: -
D: TRBD1
V: TRBV5-6
J: TRBJ1-2
CDR3: CASSQIRQGEGYTF
DNA: TGTGCCAGCAGCCAGATCCGACAGGGAGAGGGCTACACCTTC

size: -
D: -
V: TRBV27
J: TRBJ1-5
CDR3: CASSLSLPLDRAPQHF
DNA: TGTGCCAGCAGTTTATCGCTCCCCCTGGACCGTGCGCCCCAGCATTTT

size: -
D: TRBD2
V: TRBV28
J: TRBJ2-7
CDR3: CASSFTSGRYEQYF
DNA: TGTGCCAGCAGTTTCACTAGCGGGAGGTATGAGCAGTACTTC

size: -
D: TRBD1
V: TRBV28
J: TRBJ2-5
CDR3: CASSRDGTEETQYF
DNA: TGTGCCAGCAGCCGCGACGGGACAGAAGAGACCCAGTACTTC

size: medium-sized
D: -
V: TRBV6-5
J: TRBJ1-5
CDR3: CASSYSVSDNQPQHF
DNA: TGTGCCAGCAGTTACTCGGTCTCAGACAATCAGCCCCAGCATTTT

size: -
D: TRBD2
V: TRBV29-1
J: TRBJ2-7
CDR3: CSVRTSGNEQYF
DNA: TGCAGCGTACGGACTAGCGGGAACGAGCAGTACTTC

size: -
D: TRBD2
V: TRBV4-1
J: TRBJ2-2
CDR3: CASSQARLAGDTGELFF
DNA: TGCGCCAGCAGCCAAGCGAGACTAGCGGGAGATACCGGGGAGCTGTTTTTT

size: -
D: TRBD1
V: TRBV7-9
J: TRBJ1-1
CDR3: CASRDGQGRTEAFF
DNA: TGTGCCAGCAGAGACGGACAGGGGAGGACTGAAGCTTTCTTT

size: medium-sized
D: -
V: TRBV4-2
J: TRBJ2-1
CDR3: CASSQDLAFSSYNEQFF
DNA: TGTGCCAGCAGCCAAGATCTGGCCTTCAGCTCCTACAATGAGCAGTTCTTC

size: -
D: -
V: TRBV28
J: TRBJ1-3
CDR3: CASRPTLGGGNTIYF
DNA: TGTGCCAGCAGACCAACCCTCGGAGGTGGAAACACCATATATTTT

size: -
D: TRBD2
V: TRBV11-2
J: TRBJ2-1
CDR3: CASSLWASGHNEQFF
DNA: TGTGCCAGCAGCTTATGGGCTAGCGGACACAATGAGCAGTTCTTC

size: few
D: TRBD2
V: TRBV5-8
J: TRBJ2-1
CDR3: CASSQRSGRGEQFF
DNA: TGCGCCAGCAGCCAACGTAGCGGGAGGGGTGAGCAGTTCTTC

size: -
D: -
V: TRBV5-5
J: TRBJ2-7
CDR3: CASSLADYIYEQYF
DNA: TGTGCCAGCAGCTTGGCGGACTACATCTACGAGCAGTACTTC

size: -
D: -
V: TRBV5-1
J: TRBJ2-7
CDR3: CASSSTRGREQYF
DNA: TGCGCCAGCAGCTCGACCAGAGGGCGGGAGCAGTACTTC

size: -
D: -
V: TRBV9
J: TRBJ1-1
CDR3: CASSVEVNTEAFF
DNA: TGTGCCAGCAGCGTAGAAGTGAACACTGAAGCTTTCTTT

size: -
D: -
V: TRBV4-2
J: TRBJ1-4
CDR3: CASSQDPVPNEKLFF
DNA: TGTGCCAGCAGCCAAGATCCGGTTCCAAATGAAAAACTGTTTTTT

size: -
D: TRBD2
V: TRBV7-9
J: TRBJ2-3
CDR3: CASSSTLAGGPDTQYF
DNA: TGTGCCAGCAGCTCAACCCTAGCGGGAGGGCCAGATACGCAGTATTTT

size: -
D: -
V: TRBV7-8
J: TRBJ2-1
CDR3: CASSLDGVGNEQFF
DNA: TGTGCCAGCAGCTTAGATGGGGTAGGCAATGAGCAGTTCTTC

size: -
D: TRBD1
V: TRBV11-2
J: TRBJ2-7
CDR3: CASSPLGQLSYEQYF
DNA: TGTGCCAGCAGCCCGTTGGGACAGCTCTCCTACGAGCAGTACTTC

size: few
D: -
V: TRBV7-9
J: TRBJ2-7
CDR3: CASIGSSSYEQYF
DNA: TGTGCCAGCATCGGGAGCAGTTCCTACGAGCAGTACTTC

size: large
D: TRBD2
V: TRBV27
J: TRBJ2-3
CDR3: CASRIGGFNTDTQYF
DNA: TGTGCCAGCAGGATCGGGGGGTTTAACACAGATACGCAGTATTTT

size: once
D: TRBD2
V: TRBV11-3
J: TRBJ2-7
CDR3: CASSSSPGGHEQYF
DNA: TGTGCCAGCAGCTCCTCACCGGGGGGGCACGAGCAGTACTTC

size: -
D: -
V: TRBV28
J: TRBJ1-5
CDR3: CASSYPQPQHF
DNA: TGTGCCAGCAGTTACCCCCAGCCCCAGCATTTT

size: -
D: -
V: TRBV5-1
J: TRBJ2-7
CDR3: CASSWDKSYEQYF
DNA: TGCGCCAGCAGCTGGGACAAATCCTACGAGCAGTACTTC

size: -
D: TRBD1
V: TRBV5-1
J: TRBJ2-2
CDR3: CASSYRDRGRGGTGELFF
DNA: TGCGCCAGCAGCTACCGGGACAGGGGGCGCGGTGGCACCGGGGAGCTGTTTTTT

size: -
D: TRBD1
V: TRBV7-7
J: TRBJ2-2
CDR3: CASRTGQDTGELFF
DNA: TGTGCTAGCAGGACGGGACAGGACACCGGGGAGCTGTTTTTT

size: -
D: -
V: TRBV11-2
J: TRBJ2-7
CDR3: CASSTGGQEQYF
DNA: TGTGCCAGCAGCACCGGAGGACAGGAGCAGTACTTC

size: -
D: TRBD2
V: TRBV5-1
J: TRBJ2-7
CDR3: CASGAQLGLAGEQYF
DNA: TGCGCCAGCGGCGCCCAACTCGGACTAGCTGGAGAGCAGTACTTC

size: -
D: -
V: TRBV7-9
J: TRBJ2-7
CDR3: CASSSLTEQYF
DNA: TGTGCCAGCAGCTCTTTAACCGAGCAGTACTTC

size: -
D: -
V: TRBV28
J: TRBJ2-3
CDR3: CAVGGVGGVSTDTQYF
DNA: TGTGCCGTCGGCGGCGTTGGGGGAGTTAGCACAGATACGCAGTATTTT

size: -
D: TRBD1
V: TRBV29-1
J: TRBJ2-5
CDR3: CSVILTGAAETQYF
DNA: TGCAGCGTGATCCTGACAGGGGCTGCGGAGACCCAGTACTTC

size: -
D: -
V: TRBV19
J: TRBJ2-3
CDR3: CASAVISTDTQYF
DNA: TGTGCCAGTGCGGTAATAAGCACAGATACGCAGTATTTT

size: -
D: TRBD2
V: TRBV6-6
J: TRBJ2-5
CDR3: CASRFPSGAEETQYF
DNA: TGTGCCAGCAGGTTCCCTAGCGGGGCGGAAGAGACCCAGTACTTC

size: -
D: -
V: TRBV11-2
J: TRBJ2-7
CDR3: CASSLTGTQYEQYF
DNA: TGTGCCAGCAGCCTGACCGGGACACAGTACGAGCAGTACTTC

size: few
D: -
V: TRBV7-9
J: TRBJ2-7
CDR3: CASSLGTPDEQYF
DNA: TGTGCCAGCAGTCTCGGGACCCCCGACGAGCAGTACTTC

size: -
D: -
V: TRBV4-3
J: TRBJ1-1
CDR3: CASSQQGGNTEAFF
DNA: TGCGCCAGCAGCCAACAGGGAGGGAACACTGAAGCTTTCTTT

size: once
D: TRBD2
V: TRBV5-1
J: TRBJ2-7
CDR3: CASSPSGNYEQYF
DNA: TGCGCCAGCAGCCCTAGCGGGAACTACGAGCAGTACTTC

size: -
D: -
V: TRBV27
J: TRBJ2-7
CDR3: CASSLKVSRYEQYF
DNA: TGTGCCAGCAGTTTAAAAGTATCTCGATACGAGCAGTACTTC

size: -
D: -
V: TRBV19
J: TRBJ1-2
CDR3: CASSLDGEGDGYTF
DNA: TGTGCCAGTAGTCTCGACGGTGAGGGGGATGGCTACACCTTC

size: -
D: -
V: TRBV18
J: TRBJ2-5
CDR3: CASSPPDAGPVQEQYF
DNA: TGTGCCAGCTCACCACCCGACGCCGGCCCTGTCCAGGAGCAGTACTTC

size: -
D: -
V: TRBV6-1
J: TRBJ2-2
CDR3: CASSELLRGELFF
DNA: TGTGCCAGCAGTGAGCTCCTCAGGGGGGAGCTGTTTTTT

size: few
D: -
V: TRBV7-2
J: TRBJ1-2
CDR3: CASSPGYGYTF
DNA: TGTGCCAGCAGCCCGGGCTATGGCTACACCTTC

size: -
D: TRBD2
V: TRBV7-9
J: TRBJ2-1
CDR3: CASSVLAVSYNEQFF
DNA: TGTGCCAGCAGCGTCCTAGCGGTATCCTACAATGAGCAGTTCTTC